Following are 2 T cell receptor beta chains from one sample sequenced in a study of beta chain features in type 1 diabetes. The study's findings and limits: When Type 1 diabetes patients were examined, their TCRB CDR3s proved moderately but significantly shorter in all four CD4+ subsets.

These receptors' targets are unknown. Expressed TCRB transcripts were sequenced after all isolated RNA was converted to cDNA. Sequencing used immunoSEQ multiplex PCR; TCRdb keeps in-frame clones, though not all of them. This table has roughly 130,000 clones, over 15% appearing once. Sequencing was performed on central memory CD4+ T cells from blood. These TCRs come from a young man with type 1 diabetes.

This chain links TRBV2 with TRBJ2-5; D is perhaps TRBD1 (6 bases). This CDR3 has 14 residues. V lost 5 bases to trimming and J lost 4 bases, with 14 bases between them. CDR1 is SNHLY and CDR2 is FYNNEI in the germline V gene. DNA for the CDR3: TGTGCCAGCAGTTACAGGGTGAGGGCAGAGACCCAGTACTTC. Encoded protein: CASSYRVRAETQYF.

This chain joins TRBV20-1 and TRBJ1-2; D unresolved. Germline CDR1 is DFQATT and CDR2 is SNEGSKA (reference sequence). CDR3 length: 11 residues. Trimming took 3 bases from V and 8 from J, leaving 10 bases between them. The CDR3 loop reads CSASTLEGYTF. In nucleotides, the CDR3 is TGCAGTGCTAGTACACTGGAGGGCTACACCTTC.